The sequence of this TCR beta chain was determined in a study of response to subunit inactivated influenza vaccine. Study outcomes and limitations: After each seasonal influenza vaccination, few new T cells are recruited, the authors suggested.

TCRdb used MiXCR to reprocess the RT-PCR reads, holding one entry per CDR3 protein. Of approximately 530,000 distinct CDR3 sequences in the sample, approximately 6.9% are singletons; the top ten hold less than 15%. Details on this clonotype: What it binds is unknown.

This CDR3 is 14 amino acids long. Germline V gene sequence: CDR1 SGHTA, CDR2 FQGNSA. The V segment lost 5 bases and the J segment 5 bases; nucleotides outside the gene matches: 8. The TCR originated in a man aged 45 to 75 who received an inactivated influenza vaccine. This material consisted of PBMCs from blood, taken less than 30 months after vaccination. The V and J genes are TRBV7-2 and TRBJ2-5, with 7 bases fitting TRBD1. CDR3 amino acids: CASSETGLGETQYF. In DNA form, the CDR3 reads TGTGCCAGCAGCGAGACAGGGCTTGGCGAGACCCAGTACTTC.